These 6 T cell receptor beta chains came from one sample sequenced in a study of regulatory and conventional T cells in RAG deficiency. Profiling relied on immunoSEQ multiplex PCR, and the TCRdb table lists in-frame clones only, not all of them. The sample consists of more than 40,000 clones, 75% to 90% of them appearing once. Blood CD4+ CD25-low CD127-high conventional T cells supplied the genomic DNA template. The same sample was also used in a study of regulatory T cells. That publication notes: Amplification used 52 TRBV primers and 13 TRBJ primers.

The specimen sequenced was CD4+ effector T cells sorted from blood. The receptors shown here come from a human donor in good health.

Comment on this clone: The same CDR3 is also encoded by other DNA sequences in this sample. V gene TRBV30 combines with J gene TRBJ1-2; TRBD1 aligns across 10 bases. V dropped 7 bases and J dropped 0; count of bases not matched to a gene: 5. Per the germline V gene, CDR1 is GTSNPN and CDR2 is SVGIG (reference sequence). The CDR3 extends over 14 amino acids. As DNA, the CDR3 is TGTGCCTCTTGGACAGGGGGTTCTAACTATGGCTACACCTTC. This translates into CASWTGGSNYGYTF.

V and J are TRBV2 and TRBJ2-1; 8 nucleotides match TRBD2. CDR3 length equals 15 residues. Germline-derived CDR1 and CDR2 are SNHLY and FYNNEI. Unmatched junction bases numbered 10, after V lost 10 bases and J lost 2 bases. CDR3 nucleotide sequence: TGTGCCATCGCACGGTCCGGGGGGGCCTACAATGAGCAGTTCTTC. The encoded protein is CAIARSGGAYNEQFF.

The rearrangement uses TRBV6-1 and TRBJ1-2; D is unresolved. CDR3 length: 13 amino acids. Germline CDR1 is MNHNS and CDR2 is SASEGT. Trimming left V 2 bases short and J 2 bases short, with 6 bases between. CDR3 DNA: TGTGCCAGCAGTGAATTAGGGAACTATGGCTACACCTTC. Amino acids: CASSELGNYGYTF.

The rearrangement uses TRBV6-5 and TRBJ1-4; D is uncertain. The germline V gene has CDR1 MNHEY and CDR2 SVGAGI. This CDR3 contains 14 residues. Trimming took 6 bases from V and 8 from J, leaving 16 bases between them. The CDR3 loop reads CASRLSRRNEKLFF. The CDR3, as DNA: TGTGCCAGCAGATTATCTCGGAGAAACGAAAAACTGTTTTTT.

The V call is TRBV19, the J call TRBJ2-5, with a possible D match to TRBD2 (6 bases). The CDR3 spans 14 residues. Germline V gene lookup returns CDR1 LNHDA and CDR2 SQIVND (reference sequence). Trimming stripped 6 bases from V and 2 bases from J, with 13 bases between. This CDR3 reads CASRPHRGQETQYF. CDR3 nucleotides: TGTGCCAGTAGGCCCCATCGGGGGCAAGAGACCCAGTACTTC.

CDR3 sequence (DNA): TGTGCCAGCAGCGTAGCAGGGGGGAATAACTATGGCTACACCTTC. This gives the protein CASSVAGGNNYGYTF. The chain uses TRBV9 and TRBJ1-2; 7 positions agree with TRBD1. V trimming: 0 bases; J trimming: 1 base; junction bases outside the gene matches: 3. The CDR3 has 15 residues. Germline V lookup: CDR1 SGDLS, CDR2 YYNGEE.